The clone carrying this TCR beta chain was counted a few times. As yet, its antigen is unknown. This sample is drawn from a study of T cells after yellow fever vaccination. Background on the study: Where fractions had low cell numbers, libraries were prepared from them with the SMART-Seq v4 Ultra Low Input RNA kit.

Study observations and caveats: In post-booster samples, most primary-vaccination clones reappeared (approximately 97% CD4, about 91% CD8). The presence of abundant clonotypes contaminating from the bulk population was possible in FACS-sorted repertoires.

By 5'RACE template switching, TCR cDNA was produced, with a universal primer site and UMIs added in the process. TCRdb called the 5' RACE reads again in MiXCR, with one record for every CDR3 protein. The table records about 340,000 distinct CDR3 sequences, 7.5% to 9% of them present only once. The clonotype originates from a young man who received the YFV17D yellow fever vaccine. Sequencing was performed on PBMCs, taken on the day of the first yellow fever vaccination.

The DNA for the CDR3 is TGTGCCAGCAGCTTGACAGGGGTCCAACCCTACAATGAGCAGTTCTTC. This gives the protein CASSLTGVQPYNEQFF. This sequence joins TRBV7-9 and TRBJ2-1; the match to TRBD1 covers 8 bases. The CDR3 length is 16 residues. The V segment lost 3 bases and the J segment 2 bases; nucleotides outside the gene matches: 6. Germline-derived CDR1 and CDR2 are SEHNR and FQNEAQ (reference sequence).